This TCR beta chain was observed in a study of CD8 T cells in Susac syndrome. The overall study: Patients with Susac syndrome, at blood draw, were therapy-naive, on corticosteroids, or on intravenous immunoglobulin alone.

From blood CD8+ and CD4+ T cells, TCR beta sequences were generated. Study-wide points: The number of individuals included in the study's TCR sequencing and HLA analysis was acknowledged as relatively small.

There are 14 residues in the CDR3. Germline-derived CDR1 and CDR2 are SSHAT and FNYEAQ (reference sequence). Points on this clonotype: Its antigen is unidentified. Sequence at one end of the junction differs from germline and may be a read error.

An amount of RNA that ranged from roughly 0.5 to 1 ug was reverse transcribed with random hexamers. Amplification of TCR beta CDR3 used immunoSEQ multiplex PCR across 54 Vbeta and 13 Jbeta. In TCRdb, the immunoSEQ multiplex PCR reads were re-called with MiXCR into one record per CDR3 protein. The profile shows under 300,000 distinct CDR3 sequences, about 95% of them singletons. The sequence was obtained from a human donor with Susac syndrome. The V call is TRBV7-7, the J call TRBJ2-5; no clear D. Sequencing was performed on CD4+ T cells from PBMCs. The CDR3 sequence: CASSLSGSQETQYF. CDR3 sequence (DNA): TGTGCTAGCAGCTTGTCCGGGTCTCAAGAGACCCAGTACTTC.